Listed here are 27 T cell receptor beta chains from one sample, sequenced in a study of cytomegalovirus exposure and HLA in healthy donors. Both 60 Vbeta primers and 13 Jbeta primers went into the PCR. Only in-frame clones appear in the TCRdb table, and some are missing; sequencing was by immunoSEQ multiplex PCR. The sample contains 95,000 to 150,000 clones, approximately 70% of which appear only once. Sequencing was carried out using PBMCs. The receptors here all came from a man aged 18 to 35 in good health and CMV-seronegative.

This clone has more than one count but fewer than ten. The CDR3 nucleotides read TGTGCCAGCAGGGCCCTAGCGGGGGGCCGCAATGAGCAGTTCTTC. Amino acid sequence: CASRALAGGRNEQFF. The chain recombines TRBV6-1 with TRBJ2-1; TRBD2 aligns across 11 bases. The CDR3 covers 15 residues. The trim removed 6 bases at V and 6 bases at J, leaving 7 bases unmatched. CDR1 and CDR2 (germline): MNHNS, SASEGT.

The V gene is TRBV2, the J gene TRBJ1-1; 8 nucleotides line up with TRBD1. J was trimmed by 4 bases and V by 6 bases; bases with no gene match: 10. Germline CDR1 and CDR2: SNHLY and FYNNEI. CDR3 length equals 15 residues. The CDR3 DNA reads as TGTGCCAGCAGCAAGAACAGGGGGGTTATCACTGAAGCTTTCTTT. Its translation is CASSKNRGVITEAFF.

The chain links TRBV7-9 to TRBJ2-5; 12 bases are a match to TRBD2. The CDR3 has 17 amino acids. The germline gives CDR1 SEHNR, CDR2 FQNEAQ (reference sequence). V was pared by 1 base and J by 4 bases, with 7 bases of the junction left unmatched. CDR3 sequence (DNA): TGTGCCAGCAGCTTAGGGGCGGCTAGCGGGAGGGGAGAGACCCAGTACTTC. It translates to CASSLGAASGRGETQYF.

J is TRBJ1-5 and V is TRBV5-4; 7 nucleotides agree with TRBD1. The ends lost 2 bases at V and 3 bases at J; junction bases unmatched: 2. The CDR3 length is 14 residues. Per germline, CDR1 SGHNT and CDR2 YYREEE (reference sequence). CDR3 in amino acids: CASSLQGPNQPQHF. The CDR3 DNA sequence: TGTGCCAGCAGCTTACAGGGGCCCAATCAGCCCCAGCATTTT. The whole variable domain, filled in from reference TRBV5-4 and TRBJ1-5, reads ETGVTQSPTHLIKTRGQQVTLRCSSQSGHNTVSWYQQALGQGPQFIFQYYREEENGRGNFPPRFSGLQFPNYSSELNVNALELDDSALYLCASSLQGPNQPQHFGDGTRLSIL.

The chain employs TRBV7-8 and TRBJ2-1; 11 bases match TRBD1. This CDR3 is 17 amino acids long. The V segment lost 5 bases and the J segment 4 bases; nucleotides outside the gene matches: 10. Germline V gene data show CDR1 as SGHVS and CDR2 as FQNEAQ. CDR3 region: CASSRNPGTGGYNEQFF. The CDR3 region has the DNA TGTGCCAGCAGCAGAAACCCCGGGACAGGGGGGTACAATGAGCAGTTCTTC.

This chain links TRBV7-8 with TRBJ2-5; tentative D call: TRBD2 (6 bases). This CDR3 comprises 12 residues. The germline V and J ends were trimmed by 0 bases and 7 bases, with 6 bases remaining between them. CDR1 and CDR2 (germline): SGHVS, FQNEAQ. This chain's CDR3 is CASSLAEGTQYF. DNA of the CDR3: TGTGCCAGCAGCTTAGCGGAGGGGACCCAGTACTTC. The full variable domain, completed using reference TRBV7-8 and TRBJ2-5, is GAGVSQSPRYKVAKRGQDVALRCDPISGHVSLFWYQQALGQGPEFLTYFQNEAQLDKSGLPSDRFFAERPEGSVSTLKIQRTQQEDSAVYLCASSLAEGTQYFGPGTRLLVL.

The chain has TRBV18 and TRBJ2-1; TRBD1 might be the D (6 bases). Germline V CDR1 and CDR2: KGHSH, LQKENI. CDR3 length: 16 residues. Trimming stripped 4 bases from V and 4 bases from J, with 17 bases between. The CDR3 nucleotides read TGTGCCAGCTCACGAAGGGGGTCAGTATATTACAATGAGCAGTTCTTC. The encoded protein is CASSRRGSVYYNEQFF.

In its sample, this clone was seen a few times. The chain combines TRBV6-5 with TRBJ1-2, with no clear D. The germline V gene has CDR1 MNHEY and CDR2 SVGAGI. V lost 11 bases and J 3 bases, leaving 10 bases between the germline ends. CDR3 length: 11 residues. CDR3 nucleotides: TGTGCCGTCCGGCAGGACTATGGCTACACCTTC. It codes for CAVRQDYGYTF.

The genes are TRBV27 and TRBJ1-4, with D tentatively TRBD1 (6 bases). The V end lost 5 bases, the J end lost 2 bases, and 12 bases lay between the germline ends. Germline V lookup: CDR1 MNHEY, CDR2 SMNVEV (reference sequence). The CDR3 runs 15 residues. The CDR3 sequence: CASSTGSTTNEKLFF. The CDR3 DNA sequence: TGTGCCAGCAGTACAGGGAGTACTACTAATGAAAAACTGTTTTTT.

This chain uses TRBV18 with TRBJ2-1, with D perhaps matching TRBD1 (6 bases). V was shortened by 3 bases and J by 9 bases, with 15 bases between the two germline ends. CDR1 and CDR2 (germline): KGHSH, LQKENI. The CDR3 has 14 residues. CDR3 sequence (DNA): TGTGCCAGCTCACCCCGGGACAATAAACCTGAGCAGTTCTTC. Its translation is CASSPRDNKPEQFF.

This chain links TRBV7-3 with TRBJ1-2, with D maybe TRBD1 (6 bases). Trimming removed 4 bases from V and 2 bases from J, with 11 bases in between. Per the germline V gene, CDR1 is SGHTA and CDR2 is FQGTGA. The CDR3 is made up of 14 amino acids. The CDR3 here is CASSSQTGNYGYTF. The CDR3 bases are TGTGCCAGCAGCTCCCAAACAGGGAACTATGGCTACACCTTC.

This clone was observed a handful of times. V is TRBV19 and J is TRBJ2-6; D may be TRBD2 (5 bases). Germline CDR1 LNHDA, CDR2 SQIVND (reference sequence). V was shortened by 7 bases and J by 1 base, with 17 bases between the two germline ends. This CDR3 is built from 17 residues. The CDR3 nucleotides read TGTGCCAGTACCAGCGGTGGGGTAGGGTCTGGGGCCAACGTCCTGACTTTC. Protein: CASTSGGVGSGANVLTF.

The chain joins TRBV28 to TRBJ1-2; weak D call: TRBD1 (5 bases). The V gene's germline CDR1 is MDHEN and CDR2 SYDVKM. This CDR3 is built from 13 residues. Trimming took 2 bases from V and 2 from J, leaving 6 bases between them. The chain's CDR3 is CASSLRGNYGYTF. The CDR3 coding sequence is TGTGCCAGCAGTTTACGGGGGAACTATGGCTACACCTTC.

V usage is TRBV19 and J usage is TRBJ2-5; TRBD1 matches at 8 bases. Germline V gene sequence: CDR1 LNHDA, CDR2 SQIVND (reference sequence). V was clipped by 5 bases and J by 3 bases; unmatched bases: 8. The CDR3 has 15 residues. CDR3 loop: CASSVRQGSEETQYF. The CDR3 bases are TGTGCCAGTAGTGTGCGACAGGGGAGCGAAGAGACCCAGTACTTC. Based on the CDR3 plus reference TRBV19 and TRBJ2-5, the full variable domain is DGGITQSPKYLFRKEGQNVTLSCEQNLNHDAMYWYRQDPGQGLRLIYYSQIVNDFQKGDIAEGYSVSREKKESFPLTVTSAQKNPTAFYLCASSVRQGSEETQYFGPGTRLLVL.

The table lists this clone with a count of one. V and J are TRBV7-6 and TRBJ1-5; D gene uncertain. The CDR3 is 13 residues long. V was shortened by 3 bases and J by 4 bases, with 7 bases between the two germline ends. CDR1 and CDR2 (germline): SGHVS, FNYEAQ. CDR3 amino acids: CASSLRENQPQHF. For the CDR3, the DNA is TGTGCCAGCAGCTTGAGGGAAAATCAGCCCCAGCATTTT.

The V and J genes are TRBV28 and TRBJ1-4, with 10 bases fitting TRBD1. The CDR3 length is 16 residues. Germline V gives CDR1 MDHEN, CDR2 SYDVKM. Trimming cost V 7 bases and J 0 bases; bases outside gene matches: 5. DNA for the CDR3: TGTGCCAGCAAGAAGGGACAGGGGCCAACTAATGAAAAACTGTTTTTT. This encodes CASKKGQGPTNEKLFF.

This clone was observed a single time. The rearrangement uses TRBV5-8 and TRBJ2-1; 7 bases match TRBD1. The CDR3 covers 12 residues. CDR1 and CDR2 (germline): SGHTS, YDEGEE. The CDR3 DNA is TGTGTCCACGACCGAGGGGGCTATGAGCAGTTCTTC. It encodes CVHDRGGYEQFF.

The rearrangement uses TRBV19 and TRBJ1-2, with TRBD1 matching 9 bases. CDR1 is LNHDA and CDR2 is SQIVND in the germline V gene (reference sequence). The V and J ends lost 4 bases and 3 bases, in that order; junction bases with no gene match: 6. The CDR3 sequence is 15 residues long. The CDR3 reads CASSTPRTGDYGYTF. CDR3 in DNA: TGTGCCAGTAGTACCCCCCGGACAGGGGACTATGGCTACACCTTC.

The chain couples TRBV6-5 to TRBJ2-7, with D possibly matching TRBD1 (5 bases). CDR3 length equals 14 residues. The germline V gene encodes CDR1 MNHEY and CDR2 SVGAGI. V was pared by 2 bases and J by 0 bases, with 8 bases between. The CDR3: CASSYRGNSYEQYF. CDR3 DNA sequence: TGTGCCAGCAGTTACAGGGGAAACTCCTACGAGCAGTACTTC.

J is TRBJ1-4 and V is TRBV30; possibly TRBD1 for D (5 bases). Germline CDR1 reads GTSNPN; CDR2 reads SVGIG (reference sequence). Deletions cut 1 base from V and 8 bases from J, with 17 bases between. The length of the CDR3 is 15 residues. The CDR3 reads CAWSADGASREKLFF. The CDR3 DNA sequence: TGTGCCTGGAGTGCCGATGGGGCCTCGAGGGAAAAACTGTTTTTT.

This clone was seen more than once but under ten times. The chain is built from TRBV7-3 and TRBJ2-3; 8 nucleotides agree with TRBD1. The CDR3 runs 18 residues. CDR1 SGHTA and CDR2 FQGTGA come from the germline V gene. J was trimmed by 2 bases and V by 4 bases; bases with no gene match: 14. In nucleotides, the CDR3 is TGTGCCAGCAGCTCCCCAGTAGGACAGGGAGGAAACACAGATACGCAGTATTTT. This sequence encodes CASSSPVGQGGNTDTQYF. Using reference TRBV7-3 and TRBJ2-3 for the parts outside the CDR3, the full variable domain is GAGVSQTPSNKVTEKGKYVELRCDPISGHTALYWYRQSLGQGPEFLIYFQGTGAADDSGLPNDRFFAVRPEGSVSTLKIQRTERGDSAVYLCASSSPVGQGGNTDTQYFGPGTRLTVL.

As DNA, the CDR3 is TGTGCCAGTACCGGACAGGCCGCGCTCGGGGAGCTGTTTTTT. Encoded protein: CASTGQAALGELFF. The rearrangement links TRBV19 to TRBJ2-2, with 7 bases lining up with TRBD1. CDR1 is LNHDA, CDR2 SQIVND, per germline (reference sequence). This CDR3 comprises 14 residues. V lost 7 bases, J lost 7 bases, and 9 bases stayed unmatched.

The chain links TRBV29-1 to TRBJ1-1, with D perhaps matching TRBD1 (5 bases). This CDR3 has 10 residues. Per the germline V gene, CDR1 is SQVTM and CDR2 is ANQGSEA. The germline V and J ends were trimmed by 6 bases and 7 bases, with 9 bases remaining between them. CDR3 nucleotide sequence: TGCAGCGTCGCTGACAGTGAAGCTTTCTTT. It is translated as CSVADSEAFF.

Written as DNA, the CDR3 is TGTGCCTGGAGTGTAGGCCCACAGGCATTAAAACTGTTTTTT. Translated, it gives CAWSVGPQALKLFF. This sequence joins TRBV30 and TRBJ1-4; D perhaps matches TRBD1 (5 bases). V lost 0 bases and J lost 10, with 15 bases in between. Germline CDR1 reads GTSNPN; CDR2 reads SVGIG (reference sequence). This CDR3 contains 14 residues.

The V call is TRBV7-9, the J call TRBJ2-2; 9 bases match TRBD1. J gave up 3 bases and V 6 bases, and 8 bases lay outside the gene matches. This CDR3 has 16 amino acids. Germline CDR1 SEHNR, CDR2 FQNEAQ (reference sequence). CDR3 loop: CASRALDRGDTGELFF. Written as DNA, the CDR3 is TGTGCCAGCAGAGCCTTGGACAGGGGTGACACCGGGGAGCTGTTTTTT.

The rearrangement joins TRBV6-1 to TRBJ1-2; 8 bases match TRBD1. This CDR3 has 15 residues. The germline gives CDR1 MNHNS, CDR2 SASEGT. J gave up 4 bases and V 1 base, and 5 bases lay outside the gene matches. DNA for the CDR3: TGTGCCAGCAGTGAAGGTGGAGGGACAGGCTATGGCTACACCTTC. It translates to CASSEGGGTGYGYTF.

The chain combines TRBV27 with TRBJ2-2, with 10 bases identical to TRBD1. CDR1 is MNHEY and CDR2 is SMNVEV in the germline V gene (reference sequence). The CDR3 has 18 residues. The V segment lost 2 bases and the J segment 0 bases; nucleotides outside the gene matches: 6. Written as DNA, the CDR3 is TGTGCCAGCAGTTTAGACAGGGGGCCCAGTACGAACACCGGGGAGCTGTTTTTT. It translates to CASSLDRGPSTNTGELFF.